A selection of T cell receptor beta chains follows, all from one sample in a study of vaccination and CD4 T cells after COVID-19. TCRdb reanalysed the PCR reads using MiXCR and keeps one entry per CDR3 protein. The data show approximately 9,000 distinct CDR3 sequences, 66% seen once. The antigens for these receptors are not known. The specimen was CD4+ T cells from blood, cultured in vitro. Every receptor here comes from a human donor who had recovered from COVID-19. CDR3s include the opening cysteine and the closing phenylalanine or tryptophan. D genes are given only for firm matches. Where a row states a size, it is once, few, many or the class of an expanded clone; other rows omit it.

cdr3_length	j_call	d_call	v_call	clone_size	cdr3_aa	cdr3_nt
14	TRBJ2-3	TRBD2	TRBV6-1	NA	CASSPGLAANTQYF	TGTGCCAGCAGCCCGGGACTAGCCGCAAATACGCAGTATTTT
14	TRBJ2-3	NA	TRBV7-9	NA	CASSLLARGDTQYF	TGTGCCAGCAGCTTACTAGCGAGGGGAGATACGCAGTATTTT
16	TRBJ1-1	NA	TRBV12-3/TRBV12-4	NA	CASSPGWGLMNTEAFF	TGTGCCAGCAGCCCCGGTTGGGGACTCATGAACACTGAAGCTTTCTTT
15	TRBJ2-7	TRBD1	TRBV7-9	NA	CASSFQGQGLNEQYF	TGTGCCAGCAGCTTTCAGGGACAGGGTTTAAACGAGCAGTACTTC
14	TRBJ1-6	NA	TRBV5-1	NA	CASSVAGPNSPLHF	TGCGCCAGCAGCGTGGCGGGACCCAATTCACCCCTCCACTTT
16	TRBJ2-3	TRBD2	TRBV7-2	NA	CASSLAGTSVPDTQYF	TGTGCCAGCAGCTTAGCCGGGACTAGTGTCCCAGATACGCAGTATTTT
16	TRBJ2-3	TRBD2	TRBV24-1	NA	CATSDLSGGDTDTQYF	TGTGCCACCAGTGACCTTAGCGGGGGGGACACAGATACGCAGTATTTT
14	TRBJ2-5	NA	TRBV5-6	NA	CASSFGLYQETQYF	TGTGCCAGCAGCTTTGGACTGTACCAAGAGACCCAGTACTTC
15	TRBJ2-2	NA	TRBV5-8	NA	CASSTIRANTGELFF	TGTGCCAGCAGCACGATTAGAGCTAACACCGGGGAGCTGTTTTTT
15	TRBJ2-2	NA	TRBV19	once	CASRKAGVNTGELFF	TGTGCCAGTAGGAAAGCGGGCGTGAACACCGGGGAGCTGTTTTTT
16	TRBJ1-2	NA	TRBV6-1	NA	CASRRGSAGSQDGYTF	TGTGCCAGCCGACGAGGGAGTGCCGGGTCCCAGGATGGCTACACCTTC
12	TRBJ1-2	NA	TRBV20-1	few	CSAPGDGYGYTF	TGCAGTGCCCCGGGGGATGGCTATGGCTACACCTTC
14	TRBJ1-2	NA	TRBV15	few	CATSSLDTGYGYTF	TGTGCCACCAGCAGTCTGGACACGGGATATGGCTACACCTTC
13	TRBJ1-5	NA	TRBV29-1	NA	CSVGQGSNQPQHF	TGCAGCGTTGGTCAGGGCAGCAATCAGCCCCAGCATTTT
14	TRBJ2-5	NA	TRBV30	NA	CAWSKTMRGEAQYF	TGTGCCTGGAGTAAAACCATGAGGGGCGAGGCCCAGTACTTC
13	TRBJ1-5	NA	TRBV6-1	NA	CASIRGTNQPQHF	TGTGCCAGCATACGAGGGACCAATCAGCCCCAGCATTTT
13	TRBJ1-2	TRBD1	TRBV2	NA	CASIYRGREGYTF	TGTGCCAGCATCTACAGGGGGCGCGAGGGCTACACCTTC
16	TRBJ2-5	TRBD2	TRBV28	NA	CASRPIRVGGRETQYF	TGTGCCAGCAGACCCATCCGGGTGGGAGGGCGAGAGACCCAGTACTTC
11	TRBJ2-7	NA	TRBV25-1	NA	CASSMFSEQYF	TGTGCCAGCAGTATGTTTTCCGAGCAGTACTTC
15	TRBJ1-5	NA	TRBV10-2	NA	CASSEDWGSHQPQHF	TGCGCCAGCAGTGAGGATTGGGGCTCCCATCAGCCCCAGCATTTT
17	TRBJ1-5	TRBD1	TRBV2	NA	CASSAGTGPYSNQPQHF	TGTGCCAGCAGCGCCGGGACAGGGCCGTATAGCAATCAGCCCCAGCATTTT
16	TRBJ2-1	TRBD2	TRBV7-8	once	CASSPTSGGAENEQFF	TGTGCCAGCAGCCCTACTAGCGGGGGGGCGGAAAATGAGCAGTTCTTC
15	TRBJ1-2	TRBD1	TRBV7-2	NA	CASSPGQGAIFGYTF	TGTGCCAGCAGCCCTGGACAGGGGGCGATCTTTGGCTACACCTTC
15	TRBJ2-1	NA	TRBV30	NA	CAWSHSGPKYNEQFF	TGTGCCTGGAGTCACTCGGGACCAAAATACAATGAGCAGTTCTTC
15	TRBJ2-6	NA	TRBV20-1	NA	CSARKRESGANVLTF	TGCAGTGCTAGAAAGCGAGAATCTGGGGCCAACGTCCTGACTTTC
13	TRBJ1-2	TRBD1	TRBV5-1	NA	CASSPGQNYGYTF	TGCGCCAGCAGCCCGGGACAGAACTATGGCTACACCTTC
18	TRBJ2-7	TRBD1	TRBV6-2/TRBV6-3	NA	CASSSQYQGALHSYEQYF	TGTGCCAGCAGTTCCCAATACCAGGGGGCCCTCCACTCCTACGAGCAGTACTTC
12	TRBJ1-2	TRBD1	TRBV28	NA	CASSLWDRGLTF	TGTGCCAGCAGTTTATGGGACAGGGGGTTAACCTTC
16	TRBJ1-5	NA	TRBV19	few	CASSIEPTVRNQPQHF	TGTGCCAGTAGTATAGAGCCGACAGTTCGCAATCAGCCCCAGCATTTT
16	TRBJ1-3	TRBD1	TRBV19	NA	CASSMDRIYSGNTIYF	TGTGCCAGTAGTATGGACAGGATTTACTCTGGAAACACCATATATTTT
14	TRBJ2-7	TRBD1	TRBV6-1	medium-sized	CASSTGQGAGEQYF	TGTGCCAGCAGTACCGGACAGGGGGCGGGCGAGCAGTACTTC
15	TRBJ1-5	TRBD1	TRBV6-5	NA	CASSSGQGGAQPQHF	TGTGCCAGCAGTTCGGGACAGGGCGGAGCTCAGCCCCAGCATTTT
15	TRBJ1-5	TRBD1	TRBV20-1	once	CSARKQGNSNQPQHF	TGCAGTGCTAGAAAACAGGGGAATAGCAATCAGCCCCAGCATTTT
14	TRBJ1-1	NA	TRBV19	NA	CASNPGVGNTEAYF	TGTGCCAGTAATCCTGGGGTGGGGAACACTGAAGCTTACTTT
15	TRBJ1-1	TRBD1	TRBV6-1	large	CASSVHSRGATEAFF	TGTGCCAGCAGTGTTCACTCCAGGGGGGCGACTGAAGCTTTCTTT
12	TRBJ1-2	NA	TRBV30	NA	CAWSVRVDGYTF	TGTGCCTGGAGTGTACGGGTGGACGGCTACACCTTC
12	TRBJ2-7	NA	TRBV5-6	NA	CASSLGEYEQYF	TGTGCCAGCAGCTTAGGCGAATACGAGCAGTACTTC
15	TRBJ1-4	TRBD1	TRBV7-2	NA	CASSLVGTGSEKLFF	TGTGCCAGCAGCTTAGTAGGGACAGGGAGTGAAAAACTGTTTTTT
19	TRBJ2-2	TRBD1	TRBV4-1	NA	CASSQETPGQGPNTGELFF	TGCGCCAGCAGCCAAGAGACTCCGGGACAGGGGCCGAACACCGGGGAGCTGTTTTTT
18	TRBJ1-1	NA	TRBV20-1	large	CSARAPPLDGHPFPEAFF	TGCAGTGCTAGAGCCCCTCCCCTGGACGGACACCCCTTCCCTGAAGCTTTCTTT
12	TRBJ1-1	NA	TRBV7-8	few	CASSLEYTEAFF	TGTGCCAGCAGCTTAGAGTACACTGAAGCTTTCTTT
15	TRBJ1-5	NA	TRBV30	NA	CAWSVKGYSNQPQHF	TGTGCCTGGAGTGTGAAGGGCTATAGCAATCAGCCCCAGCATTTT
15	TRBJ2-3	TRBD2	TRBV12-3/TRBV12-4	NA	CASSLQGGGVSTQYF	TGTGCCAGCAGTTTGCAAGGCGGGGGGGTTTCGACGCAGTATTTT
11	TRBJ2-5	NA	TRBV12-3/TRBV12-4	NA	CASSSWETQYF	TGTGCCAGCAGCTCCTGGGAGACCCAGTACTTC
16	TRBJ2-1	NA	TRBV7-2	NA	CASSGIGRRAYNEQFF	TGTGCCAGCAGTGGCATCGGGCGGCGCGCCTACAATGAGCAGTTCTTC
14	TRBJ1-6	TRBD1	TRBV27	NA	CASRLQGVWSPLHF	TGTGCCAGCAGACTACAGGGGGTGTGGTCACCCCTCCACTTT
14	TRBJ2-3	TRBD2	TRBV2	NA	CASGGLAGADTQYF	TGTGCCAGCGGGGGGCTAGCGGGAGCGGATACGCAGTATTTT
17	TRBJ1-6	NA	TRBV27	NA	CASSLSGLEGANSPLHF	TGTGCCAGCAGTTTATCGGGGTTAGAAGGGGCCAATTCACCCCTCCACTTT
13	TRBJ2-2	NA	TRBV7-2	NA	CASSFSGTGELFF	TGTGCCAGCAGCTTTTCGGGCACCGGGGAGCTGTTTTTT
14	TRBJ2-7	TRBD1	TRBV7-9	once	CASSFGGQGGEQYF	TGTGCCAGCAGCTTTGGTGGACAGGGAGGCGAGCAGTACTTC
18	TRBJ1-3	NA	TRBV4-2	NA	CASSQEGTGVFLGNTIYF	TGTGCCAGCAGCCAAGAGGGGACTGGGGTCTTTCTCGGAAACACCATATATTTT
16	TRBJ1-6	NA	TRBV11-2	NA	CASSSYRDGGNSPLHF	TGTGCCAGCAGCTCCTACAGGGACGGTGGAAATTCACCCCTCCACTTT
19	TRBJ1-6	TRBD1	TRBV6-1	once	CASNALGQGASSYNSPLHF	TGTGCCAGCAATGCGCTGGGACAGGGGGCGAGCTCCTATAATTCACCCCTCCACTTT
13	TRBJ2-2	NA	TRBV4-3	medium-sized	CASSQVSTGELFF	TGCGCCAGCAGCCAAGTCTCTACCGGGGAGCTGTTTTTT
14	TRBJ1-6	NA	TRBV11-2	NA	CASSILSYNSPLHF	TGTGCCAGCAGCATTCTCTCCTATAATTCACCCCTCCACTTT
14	TRBJ2-7	TRBD2	TRBV6-2/TRBV6-3	few	CASRGGGGASEQYF	TGTGCCAGCAGGGGTGGCGGGGGGGCCTCCGAGCAGTACTTC
14	TRBJ1-2	NA	TRBV10-3	once	CAISDTGSGYGYTF	TGTGCCATCAGTGACACAGGGAGCGGGTATGGCTACACCTTC
11	TRBJ2-1	NA	TRBV30	NA	CAWGGFPNQFF	TGTGCCTGGGGAGGGTTTCCGAATCAGTTCTTC
16	TRBJ1-6	NA	TRBV5-1	NA	CASMGPGNPYNSPLHF	TGCGCCAGCATGGGTCCGGGAAACCCCTATAATTCACCCCTCCACTTT
16	TRBJ1-5	NA	TRBV18	NA	CASSPPSEVFSQPQHF	TGTGCCAGCTCACCACCGTCTGAAGTATTTAGCCAGCCCCAGCATTTT